Here is one T cell receptor (beta chain) with its context. The antigen is unknown. Repertoires were generated with immunoSEQ multiplex PCR, while TCRdb's copy carries only in-frame clones and drops some. The sample shows 300,000 to 400,000 clones, 92% of them seen only once. The source of the sample is a study of Ad26.COV2.S vaccination and SARS-CoV-2 variants. General study results and limits: Measurements of TCR breadth and depth may have given underestimates of the total T cell responses.

The CDR3 contains 15 residues. CDR1 SNHLY and CDR2 FYNNEI come from the germline V gene. V trimming: 8 bases; J trimming: 6 bases; junction bases outside the gene matches: 12. Sequenced here: peripheral blood, sampled after recovery from COVID-19. This TCR came from a human donor who had recovered from COVID-19. The chain employs TRBV2 and TRBJ2-1; 8 positions match TRBD1. The CDR3: CASRKPGQAINEQFF. As DNA, the CDR3 is TGTGCCAGCCGGAAACCGGGACAGGCGATCAATGAGCAGTTCTTC.